This T cell receptor (beta chain) was recovered during a study of blood T cell repertoires in COVID-19. Germline V gene sequence: CDR1 SGHDT, CDR2 YYEEEE. Between the trimmed V and J ends, which lost 2 bases and 3 bases, there was a span of 8 bases. The CDR3 runs 13 residues. Only in-frame clones appear in the TCRdb table, and some are missing; sequencing was by immunoSEQ multiplex PCR. The sample has around 190,000 clones; nearly 90% are singletons. The sample was peripheral blood. The TCR sequence derives from a man in his late teens or twenties who had recovered from COVID-19. The chain employs TRBV5-6 and TRBJ1-1; no firm D call. The CDR3: CASSFLGDTEAFF. In DNA, the CDR3 is TGTGCCAGCAGCTTCCTGGGCGACACTGAAGCTTTCTTT.